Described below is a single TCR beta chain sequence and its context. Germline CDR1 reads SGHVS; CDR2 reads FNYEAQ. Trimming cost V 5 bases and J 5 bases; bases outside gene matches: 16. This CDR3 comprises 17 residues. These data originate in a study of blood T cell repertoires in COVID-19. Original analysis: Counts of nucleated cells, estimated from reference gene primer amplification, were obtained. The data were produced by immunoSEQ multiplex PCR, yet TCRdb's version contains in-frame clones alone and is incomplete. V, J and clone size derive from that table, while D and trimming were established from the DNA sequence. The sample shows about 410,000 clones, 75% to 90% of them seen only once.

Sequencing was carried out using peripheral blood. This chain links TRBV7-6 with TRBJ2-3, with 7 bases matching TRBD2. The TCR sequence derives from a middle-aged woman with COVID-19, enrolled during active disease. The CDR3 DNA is TGTGCCAGCAGCCCTCTTCTGCCGGGGGGAGGGATAGATACGCAGTATTTT. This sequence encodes CASSPLLPGGGIDTQYF.